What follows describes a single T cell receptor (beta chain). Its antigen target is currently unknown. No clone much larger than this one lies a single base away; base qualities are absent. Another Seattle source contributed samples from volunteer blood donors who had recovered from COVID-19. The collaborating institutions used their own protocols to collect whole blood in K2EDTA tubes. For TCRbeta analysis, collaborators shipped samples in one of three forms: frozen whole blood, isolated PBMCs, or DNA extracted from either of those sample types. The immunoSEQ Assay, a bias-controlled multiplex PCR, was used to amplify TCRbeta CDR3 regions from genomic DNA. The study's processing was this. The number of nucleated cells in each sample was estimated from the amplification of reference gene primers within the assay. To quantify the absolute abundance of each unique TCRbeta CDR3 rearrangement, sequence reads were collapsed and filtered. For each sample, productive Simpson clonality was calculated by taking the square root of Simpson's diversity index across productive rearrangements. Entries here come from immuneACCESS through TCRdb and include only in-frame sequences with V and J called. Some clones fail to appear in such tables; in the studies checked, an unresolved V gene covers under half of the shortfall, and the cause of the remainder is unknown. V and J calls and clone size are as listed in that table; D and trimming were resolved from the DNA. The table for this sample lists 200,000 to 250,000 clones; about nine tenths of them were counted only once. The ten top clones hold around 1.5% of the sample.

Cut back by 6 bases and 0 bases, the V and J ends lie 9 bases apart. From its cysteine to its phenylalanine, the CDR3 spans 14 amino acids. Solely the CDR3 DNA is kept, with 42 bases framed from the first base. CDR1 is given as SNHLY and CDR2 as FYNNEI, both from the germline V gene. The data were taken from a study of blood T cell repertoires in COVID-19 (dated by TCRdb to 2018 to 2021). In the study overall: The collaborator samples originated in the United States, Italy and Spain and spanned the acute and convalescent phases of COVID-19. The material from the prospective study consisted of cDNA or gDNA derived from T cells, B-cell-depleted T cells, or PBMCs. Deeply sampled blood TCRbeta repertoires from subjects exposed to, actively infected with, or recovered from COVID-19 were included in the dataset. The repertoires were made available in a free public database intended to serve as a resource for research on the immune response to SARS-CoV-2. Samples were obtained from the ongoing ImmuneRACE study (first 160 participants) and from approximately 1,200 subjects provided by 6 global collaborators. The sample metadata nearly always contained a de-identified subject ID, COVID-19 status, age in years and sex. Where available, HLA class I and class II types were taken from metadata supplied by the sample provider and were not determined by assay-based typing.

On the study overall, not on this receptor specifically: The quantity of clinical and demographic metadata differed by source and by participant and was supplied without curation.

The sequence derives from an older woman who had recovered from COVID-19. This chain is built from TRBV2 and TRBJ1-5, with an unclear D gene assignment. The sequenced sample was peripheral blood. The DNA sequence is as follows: TGTGCCAGCAGGTTCAGGTATAGCAATCAGCCCCAGCATTTT. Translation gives CASRFRYSNQPQHF.